Sequencing of this T cell receptor (beta chain) was carried out in a study of T cell repertoires in cytomegalovirus infection. At the level of the study: Based on public TCR beta signatures, there were indications of CMV infection and of a matching HLA type.

Per the germline V gene, CDR1 is SGHTA and CDR2 is FQGNSA. The CDR3 is made up of 14 amino acids. Trimming removed 0 bases from V and 4 bases from J, with 7 bases in between. Points from the study as a whole: Ex vivo responses were dominated by HLA-C-restricted CMV-specific TCR beta clonotypes. Public TCR beta family frequency separated CMV-and-HLA carriers, including in an independent cohort.

For this clonotype: Its matching antigen is unknown.

MiXCR, run by TCRdb on the reads, gives a single entry per CDR3 protein. The table lists under 250,000 distinct CDR3 sequences, 12% of them singletons. This receptor was taken from a human donor in good health (CMV status not recorded). Some clones in this sample may be carry-over from other donors' samples. Sequenced: PBMCs. V usage is TRBV7-2 and J usage is TRBJ1-5; D is unresolved. The CDR3 protein is CASSLALMNQPQHF. The CDR3 bases are TGTGCCAGCAGCTTAGCCCTGATGAATCAGCCCCAGCATTTT.